A single sample gave rise to the 8 T cell receptor beta chains below, sequenced in a study of OX40 agonist ivuxolimab in advanced cancers. Sequencing used immunoSEQ multiplex PCR; TCRdb keeps in-frame clones, though not all of them. The sample lists 25,000 to 30,000 clones, roughly 85% occurring once. This sample comprised CD4+ or CD8+ T cells sorted from blood, obtained in a trial of the OX40 agonist ivuxolimab. These receptors were collected from an adult with an advanced solid tumor such as melanoma, head and neck, liver or kidney cancer.

This clone has just a few counts. The CDR3 region is CASSYGQGKTYEQYF. DNA for the CDR3: TGTGCCAGCAGCTATGGACAGGGGAAAACCTACGAGCAGTACTTC. The J gene is TRBJ2-7, the V gene TRBV6-5; 9 bases agree with TRBD1. V gave up 6 bases and J gave up 2 bases; unmatched junction bases: 8. Germline V lookup: CDR1 MNHEY, CDR2 SVGAGI. The CDR3 runs 15 residues.

In its sample, this clone was seen once. V usage is TRBV27 and J usage is TRBJ1-1; maybe TRBD1 (5 bases). The CDR3 contains 15 residues. V was trimmed by 2 bases and J by 5 bases, leaving 15 bases between them. Germline-derived CDR1 and CDR2 are MNHEY and SMNVEV (reference sequence). CDR3: CASSLRGGGRTEAFF. The CDR3 nucleotides read TGTGCCAGCAGTTTAAGGGGCGGAGGGCGGACTGAAGCTTTCTTT.

In its sample, this clone was seen once. The chain recombines TRBV27 with TRBJ1-1, with D possibly TRBD1 on 5 matching bases. From germline, CDR1 is MNHEY and CDR2 SMNVEV (reference sequence). The length of the CDR3 is 14 residues. V dropped 3 bases and J dropped 4 bases, with 12 bases sitting between them. The CDR3 coding sequence is TGTGCCAGCAGTTTGTTAGGGACGGTCACTGAAGCTTTCTTT. This codes for CASSLLGTVTEAFF.

The chain has TRBV11-2 and TRBJ1-3; D ambiguous. Trimming left V 1 base short and J 0 bases short, with 10 bases between. Germline V lookup: CDR1 SGHAT, CDR2 FQNNGV. The CDR3 has 16 amino acids. CDR3 sequence: CASSLVQPNSGNTIYF. As DNA, the CDR3 is TGTGCCAGCAGCTTAGTACAGCCTAACTCTGGAAACACCATATATTTT.

V and J are TRBV10-3 and TRBJ2-7, with TRBD2 matching over 9 bases. The junction had 13 bases not matched to a gene; V was cut back by 10 bases and J by 3 bases. From germline, CDR1 is ENHRY and CDR2 SYGVKD. The CDR3 is 15 residues long. CDR3 in DNA: TGTGCCACCGGGGGACCGGGAGCGGGGGGCTACGAGCAGTACTTC. Its translation is CATGGPGAGGYEQYF.

The chain links TRBV6-6 to TRBJ1-2; D ambiguous. Looked up from germline, CDR1 is MNHNY and CDR2 is SVGAGI (reference sequence). The CDR3 spans 14 residues. The ends were cut back, 1 base at V and 3 bases at J, with 9 bases in the middle. The chain's CDR3 is CASSYFGIYYGYTF. The DNA of the CDR3 is TGTGCCAGCAGTTACTTCGGAATCTACTATGGCTACACCTTC.

V and J are TRBV7-9 and TRBJ1-2; no clear D. Trimming cost V 4 bases and J 14 bases, with 29 bases left between them. The CDR3 is 16 amino acids. Germline values: CDR1 SEHNR, CDR2 FQNEAQ (reference sequence). The CDR3 coding sequence is TGTGCCAGCAGCTCGCCCCTTTCGGGTTCCTTCTATGGCTGGACCTTC. It yields the protein CASSSPLSGSFYGWTF. Looking up the rest from reference TRBV7-9 and TRBJ1-2 gives the full variable domain: DTGVSQNPRHKITKRGQNVTFRCDPISEHNRLYWYRQTLGQGPEFLTYFQNEAQLEKSRLLSDRFSAERPKGSFSTLEIQRTEQGDSAMYLCASSSPLSGSFYGWTFGSGTRLTVV.

The chain has TRBV27 and TRBJ1-1; tentatively, D is TRBD1 (5 bases). CDR3 size: 15 residues. The germline V and J ends were trimmed by 5 bases and 2 bases, with 15 bases remaining between them. The germline gives CDR1 MNHEY, CDR2 SMNVEV (reference sequence). CDR3 loop: CASSLPGTANTEAFF. The CDR3 bases are TGTGCCAGCAGTCTCCCCGGGACGGCTAACACTGAAGCTTTCTTT.